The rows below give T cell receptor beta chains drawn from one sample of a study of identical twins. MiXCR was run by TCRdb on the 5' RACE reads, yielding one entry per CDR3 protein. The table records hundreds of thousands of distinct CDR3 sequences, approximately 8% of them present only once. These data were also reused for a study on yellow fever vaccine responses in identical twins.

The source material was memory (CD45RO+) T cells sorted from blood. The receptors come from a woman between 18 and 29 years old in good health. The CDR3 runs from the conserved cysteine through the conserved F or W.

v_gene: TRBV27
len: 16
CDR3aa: CASSPGLAGGRNIQYF

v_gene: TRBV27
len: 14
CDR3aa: CASTKQGAAGELFF

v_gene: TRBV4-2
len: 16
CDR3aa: CASSQEGSGVGDTQYF

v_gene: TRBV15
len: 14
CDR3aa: CATSRDRGLFEQYF

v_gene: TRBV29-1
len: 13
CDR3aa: CSVEEGNKETQYF

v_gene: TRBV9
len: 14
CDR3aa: CASSSAGLSETQYF

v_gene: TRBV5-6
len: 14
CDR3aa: CASSLSRANYGYTF

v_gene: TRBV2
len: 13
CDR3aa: CASSVLGTDTQYF

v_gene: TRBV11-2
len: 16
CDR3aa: CASSSAGQGWGETQYF

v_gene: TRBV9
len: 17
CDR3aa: CASSPAPPGSGTDTQYF

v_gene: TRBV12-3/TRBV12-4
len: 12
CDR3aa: CASSFREEKLFF

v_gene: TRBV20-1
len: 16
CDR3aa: CSASVVGRGGRDTQYF

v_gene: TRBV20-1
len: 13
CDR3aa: CSASGLARETQYF

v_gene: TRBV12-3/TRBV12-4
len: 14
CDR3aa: CASSLNRDRGGYTF

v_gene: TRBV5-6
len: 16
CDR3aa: CASSLGLAGGLETQYF

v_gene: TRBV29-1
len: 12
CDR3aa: CSVTAGYNEQFF

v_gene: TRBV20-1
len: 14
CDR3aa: CSARMGPSNQPQHF

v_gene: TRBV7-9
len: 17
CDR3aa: CASSLLAGVSSYNEQFF

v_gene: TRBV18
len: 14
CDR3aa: CASSPDWKNTEAFF

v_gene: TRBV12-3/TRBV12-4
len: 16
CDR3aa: CASSLEIGGYGNTIYF

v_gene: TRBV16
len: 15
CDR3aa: CASSPRGDPTDTQYF

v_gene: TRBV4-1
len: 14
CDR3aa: CASSQDPSSYEQYF

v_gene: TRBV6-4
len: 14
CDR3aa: CASSDSISTDTQYF